This TCR beta chain was observed in a study of T cell changes during pregnancy in multiple sclerosis. This clone came up a few times. Profiling relied on immunoSEQ multiplex PCR, and the TCRdb table lists in-frame clones only, not all of them. In the table there are about 71,000 clones, 90% to 95% of which are singletons. This TCR came from a female donor with multiple sclerosis, enrolled in a pregnancy study. The source material was CD8+ T cells from peripheral blood mononuclear cells, sampled before pregnancy.

The CDR3 nucleotides are TGCGCCAGCAGCCTGGACACCCTTAACTATGGCTACACCTTC. It yields the protein CASSLDTLNYGYTF. This rearrangement joins TRBV5-1 to TRBJ1-2; a possible D gene is TRBD1 (5 bases). CDR3 length: 14 residues. The V and J ends lost 4 bases and 1 base respectively, with 11 bases between them. CDR1 and CDR2 from the germline V gene are SGHRS and YFSETQ.